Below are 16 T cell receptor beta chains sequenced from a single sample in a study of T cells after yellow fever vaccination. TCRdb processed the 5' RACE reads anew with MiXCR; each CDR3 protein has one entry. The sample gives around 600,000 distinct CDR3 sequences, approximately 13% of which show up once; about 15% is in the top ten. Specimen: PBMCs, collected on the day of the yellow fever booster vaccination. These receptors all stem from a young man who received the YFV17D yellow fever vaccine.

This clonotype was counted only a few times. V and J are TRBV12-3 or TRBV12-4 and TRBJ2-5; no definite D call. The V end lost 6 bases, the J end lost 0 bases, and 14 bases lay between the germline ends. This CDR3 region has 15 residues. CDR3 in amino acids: CASSPRLGYQETQYF. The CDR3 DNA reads TGTGCCAGCAGCCCGAGACTCGGGTACCAAGAGACCCAGTACTTC.

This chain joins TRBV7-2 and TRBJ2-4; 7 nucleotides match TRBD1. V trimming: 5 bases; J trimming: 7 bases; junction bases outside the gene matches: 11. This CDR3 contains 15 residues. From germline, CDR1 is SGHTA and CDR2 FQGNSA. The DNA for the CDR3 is TGTGCCAGCAGCGACCGAACAGGGGCCAGGAACATTCAGTACTTC. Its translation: CASSDRTGARNIQYF.

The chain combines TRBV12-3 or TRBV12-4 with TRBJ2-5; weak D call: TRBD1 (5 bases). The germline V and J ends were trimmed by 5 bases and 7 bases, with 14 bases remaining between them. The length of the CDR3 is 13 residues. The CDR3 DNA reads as TGTGCCAGCAGTCCCCAGGGATTGGGGACCCAGTACTTC. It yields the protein CASSPQGLGTQYF.

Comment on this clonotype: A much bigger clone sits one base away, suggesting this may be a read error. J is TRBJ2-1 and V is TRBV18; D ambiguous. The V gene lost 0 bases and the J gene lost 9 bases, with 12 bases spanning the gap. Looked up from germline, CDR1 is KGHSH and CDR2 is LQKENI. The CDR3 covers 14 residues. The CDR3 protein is CASSPPSGFIEQFF. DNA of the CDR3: TGTGCCAGCTCACCACCGTCCGGGTTCATTGAGCAGTTCTTC.

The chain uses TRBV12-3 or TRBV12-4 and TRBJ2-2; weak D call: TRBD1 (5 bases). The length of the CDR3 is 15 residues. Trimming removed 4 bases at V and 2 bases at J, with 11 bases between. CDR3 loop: CASSSGSTNTGELFF. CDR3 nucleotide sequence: TGTGCCAGCAGTTCAGGGTCGACTAACACCGGGGAGCTGTTTTTT.

DNA for the CDR3: TGTGCCAGCAGCCAAACTCTAGCGGGAGTCACAGATACGCAGTATTTT. It specifies CASSQTLAGVTDTQYF. J is TRBJ2-3 and V is TRBV27; TRBD2 matches at 10 bases. The CDR3 consists of 16 residues. With 6 bases clipped from V and 2 bases from J, the junction kept 8 bases outside the gene matches. The germline CDR1 and CDR2 sequences are MNHEY and SMNVEV (reference sequence).

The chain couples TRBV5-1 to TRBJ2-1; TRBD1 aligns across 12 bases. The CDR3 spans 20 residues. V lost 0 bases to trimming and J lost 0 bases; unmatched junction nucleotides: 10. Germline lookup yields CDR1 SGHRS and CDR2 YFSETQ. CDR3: CASSLAWDRGLKSSYNEQFF. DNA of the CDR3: TGCGCCAGCAGCTTGGCCTGGGACAGGGGGCTCAAAAGCTCCTACAATGAGCAGTTCTTC.

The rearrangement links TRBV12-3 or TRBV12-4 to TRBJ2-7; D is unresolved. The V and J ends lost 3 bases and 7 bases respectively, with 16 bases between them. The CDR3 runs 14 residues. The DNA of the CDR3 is TGTGCCAGCAGTTTGGCGTCGGATCCACGGGAGCAGTACTTC. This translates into CASSLASDPREQYF.

CDR3 in amino acids: CASSRTSVTGELFF. As DNA, the CDR3 is TGCGCCAGCAGTCGAACTAGCGTCACCGGGGAGCTGTTTTTT. The genes are TRBV10-2 and TRBJ2-2; 7 positions agree with TRBD2. This CDR3 contains 14 residues. Unmatched junction bases numbered 4, after V lost 5 bases and J lost 4 bases. Germline V CDR1 and CDR2: WSHSY, SAAADI.

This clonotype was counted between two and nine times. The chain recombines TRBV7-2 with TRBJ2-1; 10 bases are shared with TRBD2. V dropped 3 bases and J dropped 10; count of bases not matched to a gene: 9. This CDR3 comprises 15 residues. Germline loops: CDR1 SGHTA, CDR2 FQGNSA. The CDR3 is CASSFSGRGGREQFF. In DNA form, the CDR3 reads TGTGCCAGCAGCTTCAGCGGGAGGGGGGGGAGGGAGCAGTTCTTC.

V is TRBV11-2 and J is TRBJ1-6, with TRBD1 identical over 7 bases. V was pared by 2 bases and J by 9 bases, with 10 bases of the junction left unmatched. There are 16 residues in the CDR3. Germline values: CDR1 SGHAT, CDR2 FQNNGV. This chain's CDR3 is CASSLFDRVSGSPLHF. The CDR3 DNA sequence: TGTGCCAGCAGCTTATTCGACAGGGTCTCAGGTTCACCCCTCCACTTT.

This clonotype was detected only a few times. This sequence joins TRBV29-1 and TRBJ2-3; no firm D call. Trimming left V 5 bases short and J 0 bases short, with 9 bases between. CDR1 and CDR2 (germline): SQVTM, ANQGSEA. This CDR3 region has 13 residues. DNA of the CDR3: TGCAGCGTTTGTCCGGGCAGCACAGATACGCAGTATTTT. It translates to CSVCPGSTDTQYF.

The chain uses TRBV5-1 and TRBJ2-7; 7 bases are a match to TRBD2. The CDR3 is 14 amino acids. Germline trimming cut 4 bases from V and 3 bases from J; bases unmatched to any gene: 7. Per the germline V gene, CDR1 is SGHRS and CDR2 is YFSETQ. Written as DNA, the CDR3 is TGCGCCAGCAGCCGGGAGGTGGGAAGCTACGAGCAGTACTTC. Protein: CASSREVGSYEQYF.

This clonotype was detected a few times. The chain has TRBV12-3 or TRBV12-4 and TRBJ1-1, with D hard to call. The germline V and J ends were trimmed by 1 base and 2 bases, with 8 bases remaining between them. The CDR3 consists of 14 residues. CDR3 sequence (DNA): TGTGCCAGCAGTTTAGGGTTTGGAAACACTGAAGCTTTCTTT. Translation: CASSLGFGNTEAFF.

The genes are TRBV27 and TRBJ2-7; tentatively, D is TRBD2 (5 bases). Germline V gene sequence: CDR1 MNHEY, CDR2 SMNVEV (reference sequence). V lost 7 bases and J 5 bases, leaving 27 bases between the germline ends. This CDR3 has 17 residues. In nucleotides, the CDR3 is TGTGCCAGCATGGCGATAGGGAGCAGGAAGGCCGTACACGAGCAGTACTTC. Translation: CASMAIGSRKAVHEQYF.

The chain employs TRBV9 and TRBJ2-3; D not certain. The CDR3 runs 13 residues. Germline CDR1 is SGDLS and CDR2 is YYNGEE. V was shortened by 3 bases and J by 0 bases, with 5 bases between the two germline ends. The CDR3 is CASSETSTDTQYF. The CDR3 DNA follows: TGTGCCAGCAGCGAGACTAGCACAGATACGCAGTATTTT. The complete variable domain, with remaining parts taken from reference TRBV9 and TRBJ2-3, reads DSGVTQTPKHLITATGQRVTLRCSPRSGDLSVYWYQQSLDQGLQFLIQYYNGEERAKGNILERFSAQQFPDLHSELNLSSLELGDSALYFCASSETSTDTQYFGPGTRLTVL.